The rows below give T cell receptor beta chains drawn from one sample of a study of OX40 agonist ivuxolimab in advanced cancers. Sequencing was performed with immunoSEQ multiplex PCR; in TCRdb, only in-frame clones are kept and a portion is missing. The sample consists of some 59,000 clones, 75% to 90% of them appearing once. The source material was CD4+ or CD8+ T cells sorted from blood, sampled in a trial of the OX40 agonist ivuxolimab. Every receptor here comes from an adult with an advanced solid tumor such as melanoma, head and neck, liver or kidney cancer. Each CDR3 is given with its conserved first and last residue. A D gene is named only where the DNA matches it firmly. Not all rows give a size; the values are once, few, many and, for expanded clones, a class.

j_call	d_call	clone_size	v_call	cdr3_aa	cdr3_nt
TRBJ2-3	-	-	TRBV6-1	CASSEPNTQYF	TGTGCCAGCAGTGAACCCAATACGCAGTATTTT
TRBJ1-4	-	-	TRBV27	CASSRDRLGEKLFF	TGTGCCAGCAGTAGGGACCGTTTAGGAGAAAAACTGTTTTTT
TRBJ1-4	-	-	TRBV7-9	CASSHGTGINEKLFF	TGTGCCAGCAGCCACGGGACGGGAATAAATGAAAAACTGTTTTTT
TRBJ1-1	TRBD1	-	TRBV7-9	CASSLGGQAEAFF	TGTGCCAGCAGCTTAGGAGGACAGGCTGAAGCTTTCTTT
TRBJ2-7	-	few	TRBV6-5	CASSYQGRRQDEQYF	TGTGCCAGCAGTTACCAGGGTAGGCGTCAAGACGAGCAGTACTTC
TRBJ2-7	-	-	TRBV11-2	CASSLDAASSYEQYF	TGTGCCAGCAGCTTAGATGCAGCGAGCTCCTACGAGCAGTACTTC
TRBJ1-6	-	-	TRBV2	CASSLGPRNSPLHF	TGTGCCAGCTCCCTCGGACCGCGGAATTCACCCCTCCACTTT
TRBJ2-3	-	-	TRBV15	CATSRGRSRASTDTQYF	TGTGCCACCAGCAGGGGGAGGTCCCGTGCTAGCACAGATACGCAGTATTTT
TRBJ2-3	-	-	TRBV5-8	CASSRYRDPTQYF	TGTGCCAGCAGCCGTTACAGGGACCCGACGCAGTATTTT
TRBJ2-5	TRBD2	-	TRBV18	CASSPRREGHGETQYF	TGTGCCAGCTCACCACGGCGGGAGGGTCACGGAGAGACCCAGTACTTC
TRBJ1-2	-	few	TRBV4-1	CASSQGGLARTAWDAYGYTF	TGCGCCAGCAGCCAAGGAGGCCTTGCCAGGACAGCCTGGGATGCTTATGGCTACACCTTC
TRBJ2-2	-	few	TRBV5-5	CASSHFTGELFF	TGTGCCAGCAGCCATTTCACCGGGGAGCTGTTTTTT
TRBJ2-7	TRBD2	-	TRBV7-3	CASRKTSGSREQYF	TGTGCCAGCAGGAAGACTAGCGGGAGTCGCGAGCAGTACTTC
TRBJ2-1	-	-	TRBV28	CASSVSIGLRQFF	TGTGCCAGCAGTGTGAGCATAGGATTAAGGCAGTTCTTC
TRBJ1-1	TRBD1	-	TRBV27	CASSPGQGTEAFF	TGTGCCAGCAGTCCGGGACAGGGCACTGAAGCTTTCTTT